The present TCR beta chain was sequenced within a study of T cells in Graves' hyperthyroidism and ophthalmopathy. This clonotype was seen a handful of times. Its antigen is undetermined. Study-wide results and limits: Expanded thyroid clonotypes (above 0.001) were mostly also found in blood.

RNA transcripts gave rise to amplified TCR beta CDR3 regions. First-round RT-PCR with HTBI primers amplified the TCR CDR3 region. In TCRdb, the multiplex PCR reads were re-called with MiXCR into one record per CDR3 protein. The table includes about 640,000 distinct CDR3 sequences, more than 20% detected once. The TCR originated in a man aged 25-45 years with Graves' ophthalmopathy. Sequencing was done on a sample of blood.

The CDR3 loop is CSVEGGTTREQFF. CDR3 DNA: TGCAGCGTTGAAGGAGGGACTACGAGGGAGCAGTTCTTC. The rearrangement links TRBV29-1 to TRBJ2-1; 7 nucleotides match TRBD2. With 1 base clipped from V and 10 bases from J, the junction kept 7 bases outside the gene matches. The length of the CDR3 is 13 residues. CDR1 and CDR2 (germline): SQVTM, ANQGSEA.